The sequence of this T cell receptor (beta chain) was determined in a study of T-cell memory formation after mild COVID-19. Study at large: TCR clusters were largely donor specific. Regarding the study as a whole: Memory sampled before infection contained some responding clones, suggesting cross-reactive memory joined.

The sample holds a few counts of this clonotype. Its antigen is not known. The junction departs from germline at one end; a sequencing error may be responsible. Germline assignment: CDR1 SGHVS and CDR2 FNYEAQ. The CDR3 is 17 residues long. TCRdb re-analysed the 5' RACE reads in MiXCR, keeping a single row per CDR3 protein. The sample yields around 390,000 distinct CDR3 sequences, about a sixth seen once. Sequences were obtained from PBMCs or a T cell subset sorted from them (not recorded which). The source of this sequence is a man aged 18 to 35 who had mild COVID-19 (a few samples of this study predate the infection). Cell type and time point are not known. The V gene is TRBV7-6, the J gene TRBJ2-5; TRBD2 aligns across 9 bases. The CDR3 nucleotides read TGTGCCAGCAGCTTAGAGGGACTAGCCCCTTACCAAGGGACCCAGTACTTC. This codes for CASSLEGLAPYQGTQYF.